This T cell receptor (beta chain) was observed in a study of blood T cell repertoires in COVID-19. Study details: Samples representing acute and convalescent COVID-19 were sourced from the United States, Italy and Spain. The analysed material was cDNA or gDNA that came from T cells, B-cell-depleted T cells, or PBMCs.

This CDR3 contains 14 residues. The germline CDR1 and CDR2 sequences are MGHDK and SYGVNS. Between the trimmed V and J ends, which lost 5 bases and 0 bases, there was a span of 5 bases. As originally analysed: Amplification with reference gene primers provided the estimates of nucleated cell counts. The data were produced by immunoSEQ multiplex PCR, yet TCRdb's version contains in-frame clones alone and is incomplete. From that table come the V and J calls and clone size; the DNA was used to work out D and trimming. This sample has around 95,000 clones; approximately 80% occur once, and the top ten carry roughly 12%.

This sequence joins TRBV25-1 and TRBJ1-6, with D uncertain. This receptor was identified in a man aged 50-59 years with active or convalescent COVID-19. The specimen was peripheral blood. The CDR3: CASSHPSYNSPLHF. The CDR3 DNA is TGTGCCAGCAGTCATCCCTCCTATAATTCACCCCTCCACTTT.